This T cell receptor (beta chain) was retrieved from a study of cytomegalovirus exposure and HLA in healthy donors. The study ran its PCR with 60 Vbeta and 13 Jbeta primers. The protocol was immunoSEQ multiplex PCR, while the TCRdb copy is restricted to in-frame clones and leaves out a portion. Of roughly 110,000 clones in the sample, more than 60% were seen once. The CDR3 is made up of 12 amino acids. Per the germline V gene, CDR1 is SGDLS and CDR2 is YYNGEE. V lost 0 bases to trimming and J lost 12 bases, with 12 bases between them. Sequenced: PBMCs. The genes are TRBV9 and TRBJ1-1; D not certain. This TCR came from a man aged 60 to 75 in good health and CMV-seronegative. The CDR3 DNA follows: TGTGCCAGCAGCGTAGACGGTGGTACGCCTTTCTTT. It specifies CASSVDGGTPFF.